This is a list of T cell receptor beta chains from one sample in a study of T cell responses to AZD1222 COVID-19 vaccine. Repertoires were generated with immunoSEQ multiplex PCR, while TCRdb's copy carries only in-frame clones and drops some. The table shows 74,000 or so clones, with roughly 85% occurring only once. The input for sequencing was peripheral blood, taken on day 0 of AZD1222 vaccination. These receptors were taken from an adult in good health. Each CDR3 is given with its conserved first and last residue. The D gene is left open where the match is weak. The size entry is marked missing in some rows and otherwise reads once, few, many or a size class.

d_gene: NA; abundance: few; j_gene: TRBJ1-1; v_gene: TRBV16; CDR3aa: CASSQSIAGLVGEAFF; CDR3nt: TGTGCCAGCAGCCAATCGATCGCCGGATTAGTAGGGGAAGCTTTCTTT
d_gene: TRBD1; abundance: NA; j_gene: TRBJ2-1; v_gene: TRBV7-9; CDR3aa: CASSSDRAGNEQFF; CDR3nt: TGTGCCAGCAGCTCGGACAGGGCGGGGAATGAGCAGTTCTTC
d_gene: NA; abundance: NA; j_gene: TRBJ1-1; v_gene: TRBV7-3; CDR3aa: CASSSLGKVTEAFF; CDR3nt: TGTGCCAGCAGCTCCCTAGGCAAGGTCACTGAAGCTTTCTTT
d_gene: NA; abundance: NA; j_gene: TRBJ2-3; v_gene: TRBV5-1; CDR3aa: CASSPWTATDTQYF; CDR3nt: TGCGCCAGCAGCCCGTGGACAGCCACAGATACGCAGTATTTT
d_gene: NA; abundance: NA; j_gene: TRBJ1-3; v_gene: TRBV18; CDR3aa: CASSPRGAGNTIYF; CDR3nt: TGTGCCAGCTCACCGCGAGGGGCTGGAAACACCATATATTTT
d_gene: TRBD2; abundance: NA; j_gene: TRBJ2-5; v_gene: TRBV5-1; CDR3aa: CASSLAVRRLAGVQETQYF; CDR3nt: TGCGCCAGCAGCTTGGCGGTCCGAAGGCTAGCGGGGGTCCAAGAGACCCAGTACTTC
d_gene: TRBD1; abundance: NA; j_gene: TRBJ1-4; v_gene: TRBV7-2; CDR3aa: CASSPTATGATNEKLFF; CDR3nt: TGTGCCAGCAGCCCGACGGCGACAGGGGCAACTAATGAAAAACTGTTTTTT
d_gene: NA; abundance: NA; j_gene: TRBJ1-1; v_gene: TRBV9; CDR3aa: CASSADRRNTEAFF; CDR3nt: TGTGCCAGCAGCGCCGACAGAAGAAACACTGAAGCTTTCTTT
d_gene: NA; abundance: NA; j_gene: TRBJ2-2; v_gene: TRBV14; CDR3aa: CASSQAYRGNTGELFF; CDR3nt: TGTGCCAGCAGCCAAGCATATCGAGGGAACACCGGGGAGCTGTTTTTT
d_gene: TRBD2; abundance: NA; j_gene: TRBJ2-2; v_gene: TRBV7-2; CDR3aa: CASSLESGGGASGELFF; CDR3nt: TGTGCCAGCAGCTTAGAATCTGGCGGGGGGGCCTCCGGGGAGCTGTTTTTT
d_gene: TRBD1; abundance: NA; j_gene: TRBJ1-2; v_gene: TRBV11-2; CDR3aa: CASSLVGTGRVANYGYTF; CDR3nt: TGTGCCAGCAGCTTAGTCGGGACAGGGCGTGTGGCTAACTATGGCTACACCTTC
d_gene: NA; abundance: NA; j_gene: TRBJ1-2; v_gene: TRBV30; CDR3aa: CAWREGEEGYTF; CDR3nt: TGTGCCTGGAGGGAGGGGGAAGAAGGCTACACCTTC
d_gene: TRBD1; abundance: NA; j_gene: TRBJ2-3; v_gene: TRBV5-1; CDR3aa: CASSLRDRAIDTQYF; CDR3nt: TGCGCCAGCAGCCTCCGGGACAGGGCAATAGATACGCAGTATTTT
d_gene: NA; abundance: NA; j_gene: TRBJ1-6; v_gene: TRBV2; CDR3aa: CASSESGWIGDSPLHF; CDR3nt: TGTGCCAGCAGTGAAAGTGGGTGGATCGGGGATTCACCCCTCCACTTT
d_gene: NA; abundance: NA; j_gene: TRBJ1-1; v_gene: TRBV6-2/TRBV6-3; CDR3aa: CASSNIGGDTEAFF; CDR3nt: TGTGCCAGCAGTAACATAGGGGGGGACACTGAAGCTTTCTTT
d_gene: TRBD2; abundance: NA; j_gene: TRBJ2-1; v_gene: TRBV9; CDR3aa: CASSVDSGGNNEQFF; CDR3nt: TGTGCCAGCAGCGTAGATAGCGGGGGGAACAATGAGCAGTTCTTC
d_gene: NA; abundance: NA; j_gene: TRBJ2-7; v_gene: TRBV27; CDR3aa: CASALRTPVSYEQYF; CDR3nt: TGTGCCAGCGCCCTTCGGACTCCCGTGTCCTACGAGCAGTACTTC
d_gene: NA; abundance: few; j_gene: TRBJ1-1; v_gene: TRBV29-1; CDR3aa: CSVVQGSPEAFF; CDR3nt: TGCAGCGTTGTACAGGGTTCCCCTGAAGCTTTCTTT
d_gene: TRBD1; abundance: once; j_gene: TRBJ1-4; v_gene: TRBV11-2; CDR3aa: CASTTAAGGEKLFF; CDR3nt: TGTGCCAGCACCACGGCCGCAGGGGGTGAAAAACTGTTTTTT
d_gene: NA; abundance: NA; j_gene: TRBJ1-1; v_gene: TRBV3-1/TRBV3-2; CDR3aa: CASSQIQGKTEAFF; CDR3nt: TGTGCCAGCAGCCAAATCCAGGGAAAGACTGAAGCTTTCTTT
d_gene: TRBD1; abundance: few; j_gene: TRBJ2-1; v_gene: TRBV29-1; CDR3aa: CSVEEGNRGYEQFF; CDR3nt: TGCAGCGTTGAAGAAGGGAACAGGGGGTATGAGCAGTTCTTC
d_gene: TRBD1; abundance: once; j_gene: TRBJ2-7; v_gene: TRBV10-3; CDR3aa: CAIIGTGGGEQYF; CDR3nt: TGTGCCATCATTGGGACAGGGGGTGGCGAGCAGTACTTC
d_gene: NA; abundance: NA; j_gene: TRBJ1-4; v_gene: TRBV28; CDR3aa: CASSLYRAATNEKLFF; CDR3nt: TGTGCCAGCAGTCTCTATCGAGCTGCAACTAATGAAAAACTGTTTTTT
d_gene: TRBD2; abundance: NA; j_gene: TRBJ2-7; v_gene: TRBV13; CDR3aa: CASSAGLAGGPEQYF; CDR3nt: TGTGCCAGCAGCGCCGGACTAGCGGGGGGACCCGAGCAGTACTTC
d_gene: NA; abundance: NA; j_gene: TRBJ2-1; v_gene: TRBV24-1; CDR3aa: CATSDNRGGIYNEQFF; CDR3nt: TGTGCCACCAGTGATAACAGGGGGGGTATCTACAATGAGCAGTTCTTC
d_gene: NA; abundance: NA; j_gene: TRBJ1-5; v_gene: TRBV6-5; CDR3aa: CASSPPGLNQPQHF; CDR3nt: TGTGCCAGCAGTCCCCCGGGCTTAAATCAGCCCCAGCATTTT
d_gene: NA; abundance: NA; j_gene: TRBJ2-5; v_gene: TRBV24-1; CDR3aa: CATSDATAEVETQYF; CDR3nt: TGTGCCACCAGTGATGCGACAGCGGAGGTGGAGACCCAGTACTTC
d_gene: NA; abundance: NA; j_gene: TRBJ1-4; v_gene: TRBV4-3; CDR3aa: CASSQGDGKHNEKLFF; CDR3nt: TGCGCCAGCAGCCAGGGGGACGGGAAACATAATGAAAAACTGTTTTTT
d_gene: NA; abundance: NA; j_gene: TRBJ1-1; v_gene: TRBV28; CDR3aa: CASMTTTEAFF; CDR3nt: TGTGCCAGCATGACAACCACTGAAGCTTTCTTT
d_gene: NA; abundance: NA; j_gene: TRBJ2-5; v_gene: TRBV11-2; CDR3aa: CASSFNPDGQETQYF; CDR3nt: TGTGCCAGCAGCTTTAACCCCGATGGGCAAGAGACCCAGTACTTC
d_gene: NA; abundance: NA; j_gene: TRBJ1-2; v_gene: TRBV6-5; CDR3aa: CASSYFPRRRNYGYTF; CDR3nt: TGTGCCAGCAGTTACTTCCCGAGGCGCAGAAACTATGGCTACACCTTC
d_gene: NA; abundance: NA; j_gene: TRBJ2-3; v_gene: TRBV5-1; CDR3aa: CASSLEGGLSTDTQYF; CDR3nt: TGCGCCAGCAGCTTGGAAGGGGGGTTGAGCACAGATACGCAGTATTTT
d_gene: NA; abundance: NA; j_gene: TRBJ2-3; v_gene: TRBV4-2; CDR3aa: CASSQGTVKTDTQYF; CDR3nt: TGTGCCAGCAGCCAAGGAACGGTAAAGACAGATACGCAGTATTTT
d_gene: TRBD2; abundance: NA; j_gene: TRBJ2-7; v_gene: TRBV4-1; CDR3aa: CASSQNELAGEAYEQYF; CDR3nt: TGCGCCAGCAGCCAAAATGAACTAGCGGGGGAGGCCTACGAGCAGTACTTC
d_gene: TRBD2; abundance: NA; j_gene: TRBJ2-7; v_gene: TRBV9; CDR3aa: CASSVDVSGGREQYF; CDR3nt: TGTGCCAGCAGCGTAGATGTTAGCGGGGGTCGCGAGCAGTACTTC
d_gene: NA; abundance: NA; j_gene: TRBJ1-3; v_gene: TRBV3-1/TRBV3-2; CDR3aa: CASSQGSSGNTIYF; CDR3nt: TGTGCCAGCAGCCAAGGGAGCTCTGGAAACACCATATATTTT
d_gene: NA; abundance: NA; j_gene: TRBJ1-2; v_gene: TRBV4-3; CDR3aa: CASSQEIPGRGYTF; CDR3nt: TGCGCCAGCAGCCAAGAGATCCCAGGAAGGGGCTACACCTTC
d_gene: TRBD1; abundance: NA; j_gene: TRBJ1-4; v_gene: TRBV5-1; CDR3aa: CASSWTGRGATTNEKLFF; CDR3nt: TGCGCCAGCAGCTGGACAGGGCGCGGGGCGACAACTAATGAAAAACTGTTTTTT
d_gene: NA; abundance: NA; j_gene: TRBJ1-2; v_gene: TRBV24-1; CDR3aa: CATSDFRTNYGYTF; CDR3nt: TGTGCCACCAGTGATTTCAGGACTAACTATGGCTACACCTTC
d_gene: TRBD1; abundance: once; j_gene: TRBJ2-7; v_gene: TRBV24-1; CDR3aa: CATKTPGTVNEQYF; CDR3nt: TGTGCCACCAAAACCCCCGGGACAGTCAACGAGCAGTACTTC
d_gene: TRBD1; abundance: NA; j_gene: TRBJ1-5; v_gene: TRBV27; CDR3aa: CASSLSGQGGNQPQHF; CDR3nt: TGTGCCAGCAGTTTAAGTGGACAGGGAGGCAATCAGCCCCAGCATTTT
d_gene: NA; abundance: NA; j_gene: TRBJ2-5; v_gene: TRBV29-1; CDR3aa: CSVDWPRGNEYF; CDR3nt: TGCAGCGTTGACTGGCCCCGAGGGAATGAGTACTTC
d_gene: NA; abundance: NA; j_gene: TRBJ1-1; v_gene: TRBV18; CDR3aa: CASSERGREAFF; CDR3nt: TGTGCCAGCTCAGAACGGGGGAGGGAAGCTTTCTTT
d_gene: TRBD1; abundance: NA; j_gene: TRBJ1-1; v_gene: TRBV7-8; CDR3aa: CASSLAVRQGNTEAFF; CDR3nt: TGTGCCAGCAGCTTAGCGGTCCGACAGGGGAACACTGAAGCTTTCTTT
d_gene: TRBD1; abundance: NA; j_gene: TRBJ2-3; v_gene: TRBV6-5; CDR3aa: CASRSTGGTDTQYF; CDR3nt: TGTGCCAGCAGGAGCACAGGGGGCACAGATACGCAGTATTTT
d_gene: NA; abundance: NA; j_gene: TRBJ2-7; v_gene: TRBV2; CDR3aa: CASSEPGQRMYEQYF; CDR3nt: TGTGCCAGCAGTGAACCCGGGCAACGAATGTACGAGCAGTACTTC
d_gene: NA; abundance: NA; j_gene: TRBJ1-2; v_gene: TRBV28; CDR3aa: CASSLKRSGEIGGYTF; CDR3nt: TGTGCCAGCAGTTTAAAGAGGTCAGGGGAAATTGGTGGCTACACCTTC
d_gene: TRBD1; abundance: NA; j_gene: TRBJ1-1; v_gene: TRBV19; CDR3aa: CASSETGDTEAFF; CDR3nt: TGTGCCAGTAGTGAAACAGGGGATACTGAAGCTTTCTTT
d_gene: NA; abundance: NA; j_gene: TRBJ1-4; v_gene: TRBV30; CDR3aa: CAWSVRGFKTNEKLFF; CDR3nt: TGTGCCTGGAGTGTACGGGGATTTAAAACTAATGAAAAACTGTTTTTT
d_gene: NA; abundance: NA; j_gene: TRBJ2-5; v_gene: TRBV6-5; CDR3aa: CASSYGSPDGETQYF; CDR3nt: TGTGCCAGCAGTTACGGCAGCCCGGATGGAGAGACCCAGTACTTC
d_gene: NA; abundance: NA; j_gene: TRBJ2-5; v_gene: TRBV19; CDR3aa: CASSPLEGEGETQYF; CDR3nt: TGTGCCAGTAGTCCGCTGGAAGGTGAGGGGGAGACCCAGTACTTC